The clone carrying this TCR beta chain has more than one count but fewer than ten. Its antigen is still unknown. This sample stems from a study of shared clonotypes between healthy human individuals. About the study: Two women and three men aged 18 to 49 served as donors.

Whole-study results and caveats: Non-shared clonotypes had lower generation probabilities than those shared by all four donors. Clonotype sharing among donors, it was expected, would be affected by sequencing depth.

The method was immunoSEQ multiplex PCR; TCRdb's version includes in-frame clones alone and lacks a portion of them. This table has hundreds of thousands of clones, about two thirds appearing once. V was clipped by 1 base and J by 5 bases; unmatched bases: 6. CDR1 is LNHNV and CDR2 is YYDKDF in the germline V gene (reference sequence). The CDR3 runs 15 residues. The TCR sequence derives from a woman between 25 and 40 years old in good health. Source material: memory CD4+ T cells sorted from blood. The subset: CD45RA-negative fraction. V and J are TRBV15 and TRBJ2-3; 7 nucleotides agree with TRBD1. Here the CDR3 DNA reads TGTGCCACCAGCAGAGCGCGGCAGGGGGTAGATACGCAGTATTTT. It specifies CATSRARQGVDTQYF.